The rows below give T cell receptor beta chains drawn from one sample of a study of T-cell reconstitution after alpha-beta-depleted transplantation in children. TCRdb re-analysed the PCR reads in MiXCR, keeping a single row per CDR3 protein. The sample holds 300,000 to 350,000 distinct CDR3 sequences; roughly 17% are singletons and the top ten take roughly two fifths. Here the sequenced sample was PBMCs, mostly from graft donor cells, taken 360 days after TCRalphabeta/CD19-depleted stem cell transplant. The receptors come from a male patient between 2 and 9 years old who had a stem cell transplant for acute lymphoblastic leukemia, so the T cells may come from the graft donor. CDR3s include the opening cysteine and the closing phenylalanine or tryptophan. Fields, in order: CDR3 DNA, CDR3 protein, D gene, V gene, clone size, J gene. D genes are given only for firm matches. Part of the rows lack a size; the others show once, few, many or a class for expanded clones.

CDR3 DNA: TGTGCCAGCCACCGGACTAGCGGGTTCTACGAGCAGTACTTC
CDR3 protein: CASHRTSGFYEQYF
D gene: TRBD2
V gene: TRBV28
clone size: many
J gene: TRBJ2-7

CDR3 DNA: TGTGCCAGCTCAGCCAGTGGGGACATTCAGTACTTC
CDR3 protein: CASSASGDIQYF
D gene: NA
V gene: TRBV18
clone size: few
J gene: TRBJ2-4

CDR3 DNA: TGTGCCAGCAGTGTCGGGCGGGGACTAGCTCTCTACAATGAGCAGTTCTTC
CDR3 protein: CASSVGRGLALYNEQFF
D gene: TRBD2
V gene: TRBV2
clone size: many
J gene: TRBJ2-1

CDR3 DNA: TGCGCCAGCAGCCGAGGGACAGGGGACTATGGCTACACCTTC
CDR3 protein: CASSRGTGDYGYTF
D gene: TRBD1
V gene: TRBV4-3
clone size: NA
J gene: TRBJ1-2

CDR3 DNA: TGTGCCAGCAGCTTACATACCGGGCCGAGGAACACTGAAGCTTTCTTT
CDR3 protein: CASSLHTGPRNTEAFF
D gene: NA
V gene: TRBV7-3
clone size: NA
J gene: TRBJ1-1

CDR3 DNA: TGTGCCAGCAGCCCCCCGTTGGCAGATACGCAGTATTTT
CDR3 protein: CASSPPLADTQYF
D gene: NA
V gene: TRBV14
clone size: NA
J gene: TRBJ2-3

CDR3 DNA: TGTGCCAGCAGCTCGAAACAGGGGGTCGGAGAGACCCAGTACTTC
CDR3 protein: CASSSKQGVGETQYF
D gene: TRBD1
V gene: TRBV9
clone size: few
J gene: TRBJ2-5

CDR3 DNA: TGCAGTGCTAACCGGGAGGGGGCCTCCTACAATGAGCAGTTCTTC
CDR3 protein: CSANREGASYNEQFF
D gene: NA
V gene: TRBV20-1
clone size: NA
J gene: TRBJ2-1

CDR3 DNA: TGTGCCTGCCAATTGGGGGCCGGGGAGCTGTTTTTT
CDR3 protein: CACQLGAGELFF
D gene: NA
V gene: TRBV30
clone size: few
J gene: TRBJ2-2

CDR3 DNA: TGTGCCAGCAGCTCACGCGGAGGGGGGACGCAGTATTTT
CDR3 protein: CASSSRGGGTQYF
D gene: NA
V gene: TRBV9
clone size: NA
J gene: TRBJ2-3

CDR3 DNA: TGCAGCGCCCAAACAGGGGGCTGGGAGACCCAGTACTTC
CDR3 protein: CSAQTGGWETQYF
D gene: TRBD1
V gene: TRBV29-1
clone size: few
J gene: TRBJ2-5

CDR3 DNA: TGTGCCACCAGCAGAGTTTTTTCGACTAGCGGAGGGACATCCCTGATGGATACGCAGTATTTT
CDR3 protein: CATSRVFSTSGGTSLMDTQYF
D gene: TRBD2
V gene: TRBV15
clone size: NA
J gene: TRBJ2-3

CDR3 DNA: TGCGCCAGCAGCCAGACCCTCAGATTAGCCAAAAACATTCAGTACTTC
CDR3 protein: CASSQTLRLAKNIQYF
D gene: NA
V gene: TRBV4-3
clone size: few
J gene: TRBJ2-4

CDR3 DNA: TGTGCCAGCAGCTTAGTTCCGTTGGGGGAGCAGTTCTTC
CDR3 protein: CASSLVPLGEQFF
D gene: NA
V gene: TRBV11-2
clone size: few
J gene: TRBJ2-1

CDR3 DNA: TGTGCCAGCAGCCCCCGCTGGAGGGAAGAGACCCAGTACTTC
CDR3 protein: CASSPRWREETQYF
D gene: NA
V gene: TRBV7-2
clone size: NA
J gene: TRBJ2-5

CDR3 DNA: TGCGCCAGCAGCTTCCCCGGACTAGCGGGAGCAGGGGCTTACAATGAGCAGTTCTTC
CDR3 protein: CASSFPGLAGAGAYNEQFF
D gene: TRBD2
V gene: TRBV5-1
clone size: many
J gene: TRBJ2-1

CDR3 DNA: TGTGCCAGCAGCTTTTCGACTAGCGGGAGCTACGAGCAGTACTTC
CDR3 protein: CASSFSTSGSYEQYF
D gene: TRBD2
V gene: TRBV7-9
clone size: few
J gene: TRBJ2-7

CDR3 DNA: TGTGCCAGCAGCCGGGGCCTCGAGGCCCTCCACTTT
CDR3 protein: CASSRGLEALHF
D gene: NA
V gene: TRBV6-5
clone size: few
J gene: TRBJ1-6

CDR3 DNA: TGTGCCAGCAGTTTCGAGAGTGAAGCTTTCTTT
CDR3 protein: CASSFESEAFF
D gene: NA
V gene: TRBV28
clone size: NA
J gene: TRBJ1-1

CDR3 DNA: TGCAGTGCTAGAGGGGACGGAGCGGGCTACTCCAATGAGCAGTTCTTC
CDR3 protein: CSARGDGAGYSNEQFF
D gene: NA
V gene: TRBV20-1
clone size: NA
J gene: TRBJ2-1

CDR3 DNA: TGCGCCAGCAGCTGGGAAGAGACCCAGTACTTC
CDR3 protein: CASSWEETQYF
D gene: NA
V gene: TRBV5-1
clone size: many
J gene: TRBJ2-5